This TCR beta chain was sequenced for a study of human T cells and chemical hapten exposure. Findings and limits, study-wide: Sensitization with DPC brought no change to TCRs above 1 in 1000 in frequency.

Time point noted: patch test 1, 2 weeks after DPC sensitization. Treatment specified: therapeutic diphenylcyclopropenone sensitization with weekly scalp DPC. The V end lost 4 bases, the J end lost 7 bases, and 8 bases lay between the germline ends. Germline loops: CDR1 SGHTA, CDR2 FQGNSA. The CDR3 length is 12 residues. TCRdb redid the calling of the RACE reads with MiXCR, one entry per CDR3 protein. The sample lists nearly 80,000 distinct CDR3 sequences, 10% occurring once. As to this clonotype: Its antigen is not identified.

This TCR was sampled from a woman aged 45-60 years with alopecia areata. Some clones in this sample may be carry-over from other donors' samples. This chain connects TRBV7-2 to TRBJ2-4; D remains ambiguous. The sample in question was whole blood, obtained in connection with sensitization to the hapten diphenylcyclopropenone (DPC). The CDR3 region has the DNA TGTGCCAGCAGCTCAGACGTGAACATTCAGTACTTC. Amino acid sequence: CASSSDVNIQYF.